Following are 17 T cell receptor beta chains from one sample sequenced in a study of graft-versus-host responses after intestinal transplantation. TCRdb keeps only in-frame clones here, not all; method: immunoSEQ multiplex PCR. The sample holds about 38,000 clones, around 83% seen once. The input for sequencing was PBMCs, taken 1070 days after transplant. Receptor source: a human patient who received an intestinal transplant, so some T cells may come from the graft donor.

The J gene is TRBJ2-7, the V gene TRBV5-4; perhaps TRBD2 as D (5 bases). This CDR3 contains 14 residues. Germline CDR1 is SGHNT and CDR2 is YYREEE (reference sequence). V was clipped by 0 bases and J by 5 bases, with 12 bases between them. The CDR3 spells CASSLAAGAHEQYF. The CDR3 nucleotides are TGTGCCAGCAGCTTGGCCGCGGGTGCGCACGAGCAGTACTTC. Full variable domain (remainder filled in from reference TRBV5-4 and TRBJ2-7): ETGVTQSPTHLIKTRGQQVTLRCSSQSGHNTVSWYQQALGQGPQFIFQYYREEENGRGNFPPRFSGLQFPNYSSELNVNALELDDSALYLCASSLAAGAHEQYFGPGTRLTVT.

The sample holds one count of this clone. The chain links TRBV7-9 to TRBJ2-7; a possible D gene is TRBD2 (7 bases). Germline V lookup: CDR1 SEHNR, CDR2 FQNEAQ (reference sequence). This CDR3 is built from 15 residues. V gave up 5 bases and J gave up 2 bases, with 16 bases separating them. CDR3 DNA sequence: TGTGCCAGCAGCCCACGGGGGGCAGGGGCCTACGAGCAGTACTTC. Translated: CASSPRGAGAYEQYF.

Only one count was recorded for this clone. The J gene is TRBJ1-2, the V gene TRBV10-1; tentative D call: TRBD1 (5 bases). With 2 bases removed from V and 7 bases from J, the gap between germline ends came to 8 bases. The germline V gene has CDR1 WNHNN and CDR2 SYGVQD (reference sequence). CDR3 length equals 12 residues. CDR3 residues: CASSEGGGGYTF. CDR3 nucleotide sequence: TGCGCCAGCAGTGAGGGCGGGGGTGGCTACACCTTC.

The chain links TRBV21-1 to TRBJ1-1. TRBV21-1 is flagged as a pseudogene. This CDR3 is 15 amino acids long. In DNA form, the CDR3 reads TGTGCCAGCAGCAGCCCGATCGGGGGGCGCACTGAAGCTTTCTTT. This codes for CASSSPIGGRTEAFF.

The chain carries TRBV7-2 and TRBJ2-2, with 7 nucleotides matching TRBD2. The germline V gene has CDR1 SGHTA and CDR2 FQGNSA. CDR3 length equals 13 residues. Losses at the gene ends were 4 bases for V and 9 bases for J; bases not matched to a gene: 5. As DNA, the CDR3 is TGTGCCAGCAGCTCGGGGGGTGGCCGGGAGCTGTTTTTT. It encodes CASSSGGGRELFF.

The chain links TRBV6-1 to TRBJ2-2; the match to TRBD1 covers 7 bases. Germline CDR1 and CDR2: MNHNS and SASEGT. The length of the CDR3 is 16 residues. With 3 bases clipped from V and 5 bases from J, the junction kept 9 bases outside the gene matches. DNA for the CDR3: TGTGCCAGCAGTGACAAGCCGGGACAGATTACCGGGGAGCTGTTTTTT. Translation: CASSDKPGQITGELFF.

The rearrangement links TRBV9 to TRBJ2-3, with a possible D match to TRBD2 (5 bases). The V gene lost 3 bases and the J gene lost 9 bases, with 14 bases spanning the gap. The CDR3 totals 13 residues. The germline CDR1 and CDR2 sequences are SGDLS and YYNGEE. The CDR3 DNA follows: TGTGCCAGCAGCGACCGCCTACCGGGGACGCAGTATTTT. Translating it yields CASSDRLPGTQYF.

The gene calls are TRBV6-4 and TRBJ1-3, with TRBD1 matching over 10 bases. The trim removed 4 bases at V and 2 bases at J, leaving 2 bases unmatched. This CDR3 contains 15 residues. CDR1 is MRHNA and CDR2 is SNTAGT in the germline V gene. The CDR3, as DNA: TGTGCCAGCAGTGCGGGGACAGGGGCTGGAAACACCATATATTTT. Its translation is CASSAGTGAGNTIYF.

The chain recombines TRBV2 with TRBJ2-3; D not certain. The CDR3 spans 15 residues. The germline V gene has CDR1 SNHLY and CDR2 FYNNEI. V dropped 7 bases and J dropped 3 bases, with 17 bases sitting between them. Written as DNA, the CDR3 is TGTGCCAGCACCCAGGAAGGGAAGTGGACAGATACGCAGTATTTT. Translated, it gives CASTQEGKWTDTQYF.

The CDR3 loop reads CAFPPGLGRNEQFF. The CDR3 region has the DNA TGTGCCTTCCCCCCGGGACTCGGCCGCAATGAGCAGTTCTTC. V usage is TRBV5-8 and J usage is TRBJ2-1; D perhaps matches TRBD2 (6 bases). Germline CDR1 and CDR2: SGHTS and YDEGEE. The ends were cut back, 10 bases at V and 6 bases at J, with 20 bases in the middle. The CDR3 covers 14 residues.

The V and J genes are TRBV12-5 and TRBJ2-2; TRBD2 matches at 8 bases. CDR1 and CDR2 (germline): LGHNT, FRNRAP. V was clipped by 6 bases and J by 4 bases; unmatched bases: 10. The CDR3 consists of 16 residues. This chain's CDR3 is CASGNGLAGGTGELFF. CDR3 DNA sequence: TGTGCTAGTGGGAACGGACTAGCCGGGGGCACCGGGGAGCTGTTTTTT.

This rearrangement joins TRBV4-1 to TRBJ1-2, with D possibly matching TRBD1 (5 bases). Per germline, CDR1 MGHRA and CDR2 YSYEKL. Trimming took off 3 bases at V and 1 base at J, with 6 bases between the two ends. The CDR3 runs to 13 residues. The CDR3 nucleotides are TGCGCCAGCAGCCAGCAGGGTAACTATGGCTACACCTTC. Its translation: CASSQQGNYGYTF.

This chain links TRBV30 with TRBJ2-7, with 10 bases matching TRBD2. The J segment lost 12 bases and the V segment lost 5 bases, leaving 4 bases of the junction unmatched. This CDR3 has 10 residues. Germline assignment: CDR1 GTSNPN and CDR2 SVGIG (reference sequence). This chain's CDR3 is CAWGGTSVYF. The CDR3 DNA reads TGTGCCTGGGGGGGGACTAGCGTGTACTTC.

The gene calls are TRBV5-1 and TRBJ1-6, with TRBD1 as a possible D gene (6 bases). The CDR3 length is 15 residues. Trimming shortened V by 0 bases and J by 10 bases, and 14 bases separated the two germline ends. Germline-derived CDR1 and CDR2 are SGHRS and YFSETQ. The CDR3 protein is CASSLGNRVGSPLHF. In nucleotides, the CDR3 is TGCGCCAGCAGCTTGGGTAACAGGGTGGGGTCACCCCTCCACTTT.

The V and J genes are TRBV20-1 and TRBJ2-1; no clear D gene. The germline gives CDR1 DFQATT, CDR2 SNEGSKA (reference sequence). This CDR3 contains 10 residues. Deletions cut 7 bases from V and 5 bases from J, with 6 bases between. The CDR3 DNA reads TGCAGTGGGGCCGACAATGAGCAGTTCTTC. Amino acid sequence: CSGADNEQFF.

The chain is built from TRBV11-2 and TRBJ2-3; D is unclear. Germline V lookup: CDR1 SGHAT, CDR2 FQNNGV. The length of the CDR3 is 12 residues. The germline V and J ends were trimmed by 3 bases and 3 bases, with 4 bases remaining between them. CDR3 sequence reads: CASSFSTDTQYF. In DNA, the CDR3 is TGTGCCAGCAGCTTCTCAACAGATACGCAGTATTTT.

The rearrangement joins TRBV28 to TRBJ2-7; 7 bases agree with TRBD2. The germline CDR1 and CDR2 sequences are MDHEN and SYDVKM. The CDR3 has 15 amino acids. Trimming removed 7 bases from V and 6 bases from J; junction bases left unmatched: 15. The CDR3: CASIGGSARDGEQYF. The CDR3 coding sequence is TGTGCCAGCATAGGCGGGAGCGCCCGGGATGGCGAGCAGTACTTC.